This TCR beta chain was observed in a study of CD8+CD57+ T cells in acquired aplastic anemia (dated by TCRdb to 2016 to 2019). Regarding the complete study: On average, sorted CD4+ and CD8+ cells yielded around 3.1 ug of extracted DNA, with a range of roughly 0.18 to 27.4 ug. Mean read counts for healthy donor samples were about 9.8 million for CD4+ cells and roughly 12 million for CD8+ cells. Results the study describes overall, beyond this receptor: Roughly 30 CD8+ CDR3 sequences were found to be shared between patients and controls, but these sequences appeared to be highly expressed in patients and within the immunodominant clones of the patients. Patients and healthy controls showed no significant difference in CD8+ Simpson's diversity (P=0.060).

Points on this clonotype: This clone's antigen is unknown. Base qualities were left out, and no much larger clone turns up one base away.

Genomic DNA served as template for TCR beta VDJ combination and CDR3 sequence profiling. An Illumina HiSeq 2000 was the platform used for TCR repertoire sequencing. Per the original workflow: TRBV/TRBJ rearrangement plots, CDR3 size and DJ length profiles, and Simpson's diversity index were used to evaluate the repertoires. The most abundant DNA sequence in the deep sequencing data was defined as the immunodominant clone. CDR3 amino acid sequences were checked for sharing between subjects and were compared against published repertoires and the VDJdb database. Clones were called with MiXCR by TCRdb after fastp trimmed the public reads at Q25, and only in-frame beta chains were retained. Records with the same CDR3 protein are collapsed into one entry carrying the most frequent genes and DNA. TCRdb, not the authors, supplied the V and J calls. A total of some 210,000 distinct CDR3 sequences appear in this sample, around 60% of them only once. The ten largest clonotypes hold about 31% of the sample.

In this study, sorted CD4+ and CD8+ T cells from the blood of healthy subjects and of severe aplastic anemia patients had their TCR repertoires deep-sequenced. Ficoll-Paque density gradient centrifugation was used to isolate peripheral blood mononuclear cells. Before DNA was extracted, CD4+ and CD8+ T cells were sorted using either FACS or magnetic beads. The CDR3 runs 16 residues from the cysteine to the phenylalanine. The kept DNA is CDR3 alone, 48 bases in frame from the first base. Deletion took 3 bases off V and 4 bases off J, with a span of 16 bases between the germline ends. Material for sequencing was sorted CD4+, CD8+, or CD8+CD57+ T cells (not recorded which) from PBMCs. Recombination joined TRBV12-3 or TRBV12-4 with TRBJ1-5; the D segment cannot be called with confidence. The TCR was taken from a human donor in good health. CDR3 loop: CASSFFASTRNQPQHF. The nucleotides read TGTGCCAGCAGTTTCTTTGCAAGTACAAGGAATCAGCCCCAGCATTTT.